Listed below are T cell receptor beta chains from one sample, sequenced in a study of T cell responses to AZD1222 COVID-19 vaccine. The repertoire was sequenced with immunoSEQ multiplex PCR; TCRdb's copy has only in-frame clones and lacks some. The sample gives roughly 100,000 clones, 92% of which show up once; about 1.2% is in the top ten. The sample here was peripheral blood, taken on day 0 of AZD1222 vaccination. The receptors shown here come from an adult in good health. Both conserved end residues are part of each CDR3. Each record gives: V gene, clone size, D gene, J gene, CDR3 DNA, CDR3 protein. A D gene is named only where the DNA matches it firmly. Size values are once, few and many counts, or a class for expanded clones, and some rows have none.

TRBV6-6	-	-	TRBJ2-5	TGTGCCAGCAGCGGGGTTGGGGAGACCCAGTACTTC	CASSGVGETQYF
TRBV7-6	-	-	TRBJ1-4	TGTGCCAGCAGCTTAAGTTCGACCGGGAAACTGTTTTTT	CASSLSSTGKLFF
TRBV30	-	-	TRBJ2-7	TGTGCCTGGAGTGAACGCTACGAGCAGTACTTC	CAWSERYEQYF
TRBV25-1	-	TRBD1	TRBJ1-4	TGTGCCAGCAGTGATCCGGGACAGGTGGGCGAAAAACTGTTTTTT	CASSDPGQVGEKLFF
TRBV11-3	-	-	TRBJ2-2	TGTGCCAGCAGCACATCCCAGGGGGGGGACACCGGGGAGCTGTTTTTT	CASSTSQGGDTGELFF
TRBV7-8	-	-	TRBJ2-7	TGTGCCAGCAGCCTACGGGTCGAGCAGTACTTC	CASSLRVEQYF
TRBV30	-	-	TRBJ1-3	TGTGCCTGGAGTCTTCACAGGGAAGCCATATATTTT	CAWSLHREAIYF
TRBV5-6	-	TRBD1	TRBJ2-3	TGTGCCAGCAGCTGGGACAGGGGGACAGATACGCAGTATTTT	CASSWDRGTDTQYF
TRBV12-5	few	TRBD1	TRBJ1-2	TGTGCTAGTGGTTTGGGGGACAGGGGGCGCGGTGGCTACACCTTC	CASGLGDRGRGGYTF
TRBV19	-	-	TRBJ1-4	TGTGCCAGTAGCCCTAGTTTGGGTGCAACTAATGAAAAACTGTTTTTT	CASSPSLGATNEKLFF
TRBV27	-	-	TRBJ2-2	TGTGCCAGCAGTACCCCGGCTGGGGCCGGGGAGCTGTTTTTT	CASSTPAGAGELFF
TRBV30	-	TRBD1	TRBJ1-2	TGTGCCTGGAGTGGCGGGACAGGGGCTAACTATGGCTACACCTTC	CAWSGGTGANYGYTF
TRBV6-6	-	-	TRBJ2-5	TGTGCCAGCAACAACATGGGACTGTGGGAGACCCAGTACTTC	CASNNMGLWETQYF
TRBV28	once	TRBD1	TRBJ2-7	TGTGCCAGCAGAGACGCCGGGACAGGTGAGGAGCAGTACTTC	CASRDAGTGEEQYF
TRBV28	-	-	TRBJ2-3	TGTGCCAGCACCGCCCCGCCGGGGGGCGGGAGCACAGATACGCAGTATTTT	CASTAPPGGGSTDTQYF
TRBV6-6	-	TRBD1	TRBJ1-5	TGTGCCAGCAGGCCACAGGGGGAGGAACAGCCCCAGCATTTT	CASRPQGEEQPQHF
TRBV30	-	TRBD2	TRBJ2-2	TGTGCCTGGGCGGGACTAGCGTTTGACACCGGGGAGCTGTTTTTT	CAWAGLAFDTGELFF
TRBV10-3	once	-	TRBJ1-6	TGTGCCATCAGTGAAGGATCAGGGACCCAAAATTCACCCCTCCACTTT	CAISEGSGTQNSPLHF
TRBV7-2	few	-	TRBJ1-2	TGTGCCAGCAGCTTAGCCAGTCGGGGGTTGGGCTACACCTTC	CASSLASRGLGYTF
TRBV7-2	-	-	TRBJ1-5	TGTGCCAGCAGCTTAGAGTCAGGGAGAGGCAATCAGCCCCAGCATTTT	CASSLESGRGNQPQHF
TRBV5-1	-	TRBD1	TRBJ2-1	TGCGCCAGCAGCCTGGGACAGGGTGAATTTAATGAGCAGTTCTTC	CASSLGQGEFNEQFF
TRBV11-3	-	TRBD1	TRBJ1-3	TGTGCCAGCAGCTGGACAGGGTTTACTGGAAACACCATATATTTT	CASSWTGFTGNTIYF
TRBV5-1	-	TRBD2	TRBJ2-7	TGCGCCAGCAGCTTGATGAGCGGGACCTTATCCTACGAGCAGTACTTC	CASSLMSGTLSYEQYF